The 14 T cell receptor beta chains below come from one sample, sequenced in a study of T-cell reconstitution after alpha-beta-depleted transplantation in children. Unique molecular identifiers featured in how the TCRbeta library was prepared. Using its own MiXCR run on the PCR reads, TCRdb lists one record per CDR3 protein. Here the sample spans fewer than 550,000 distinct CDR3 sequences, over 9.5% being singletons. The source was PBMCs, mostly from graft donor cells, collected 180 days after TCRalphabeta/CD19-depleted stem cell transplant. The receptors here all came from a female patient aged 2-10 years who had a stem cell transplant for aplastic anemia, so the T cells may come from the graft donor.

The chain has TRBV20-1 and TRBJ2-1; D not certain. This CDR3 has 14 residues. V was clipped by 3 bases and J by 2 bases, with 11 bases between them. Germline CDR1 DFQATT, CDR2 SNEGSKA (reference sequence). The CDR3 DNA is TGCAGTGCTAGTCCTCCCGCGGCCTACAATGAGCAGTTCTTC. Encoded protein: CSASPPAAYNEQFF.

This clonotype appeared a few times. This rearrangement joins TRBV3-1 to TRBJ1-2; D gene ambiguous. V was shortened by 0 bases and J by 4 bases, with 9 bases between the two germline ends. Germline CDR1 and CDR2: LGHDT and YNNKEL (reference sequence). The CDR3 contains 14 residues. As DNA, the CDR3 is TGTGCCAGCAGCCAAGATCCCCTGAGCTATGGCTACACCTTC. It translates to CASSQDPLSYGYTF. Full variable domain (outside the CDR3, taken from reference TRBV3-1 and TRBJ1-2): DTAVSQTPKYLVTQMGNDKSIKCEQNLGHDTMYWYKQDSKKFLKIMFSYNNKELIINETVPNRFSPKSPDKAHLNLHINSLELGDSAVYFCASSQDPLSYGYTFGSGTRLTVV.

V gene TRBV7-2 combines with J gene TRBJ1-2, with D maybe TRBD1 (5 bases). This CDR3 region has 14 residues. The germline CDR1 and CDR2 sequences are SGHTA and FQGNSA. Trimming left V 5 bases short and J 8 bases short, with 18 bases between. The CDR3 DNA reads TGTGCCAGCAGCGCGCGGCAGGGTAAAGACGGCTACACCTTC. This gives the protein CASSARQGKDGYTF. Based on the CDR3 plus reference TRBV7-2 and TRBJ1-2, the full variable domain is GAGVSQSPSNKVTEKGKDVELRCDPISGHTALYWYRQSLGQGLEFLIYFQGNSAPDKSGLPSDRFSAERTGGSVSTLTIQRTQQEDSAVYLCASSARQGKDGYTFGSGTRLTVV.

This clonotype occurred a few times. The J gene is TRBJ1-5, the V gene TRBV28; the match to TRBD1 covers 7 bases. CDR1 is MDHEN, CDR2 SYDVKM, per germline. Losses at the gene ends were 6 bases for V and 6 bases for J; bases not matched to a gene: 8. This CDR3 is 14 amino acids long. The chain's CDR3 is CASSTSYRGQPQHF. In nucleotides, the CDR3 is TGTGCCAGCAGCACTTCCTACAGGGGTCAGCCCCAGCATTTT.

This chain joins TRBV12-5 and TRBJ2-7, with D perhaps being TRBD1 or TRBD2 (5 bases each). In germline, CDR1 is LGHNT, CDR2 FRNRAP. The CDR3 has 14 amino acids. The V end was cut by 0 bases, the J end by 4 bases, with 10 bases between. The CDR3 reads CASGLVPGPYEQYV. CDR3 DNA: TGTGCTAGTGGTTTGGTCCCGGGACCTTACGAGCAGTACGTC.

This clonotype was seen a handful of times. The V call is TRBV28, the J call TRBJ2-7; D may be TRBD1 (6 bases). Germline CDR1 and CDR2: MDHEN and SYDVKM. This CDR3 comprises 14 residues. The V gene lost 6 bases and the J gene lost 7 bases, with 19 bases spanning the gap. The CDR3 sequence is CASSYNTPRGEQYF. As DNA, the CDR3 is TGTGCCAGCAGCTATAACACCCCGAGGGGGGAGCAGTACTTC.

The table lists this clonotype with a few counts. The chain combines TRBV12-3 or TRBV12-4 with TRBJ1-1; no clear D gene. The CDR3 loop spans 13 amino acids. Trimming pared 5 bases from V and 4 bases from J, leaving 11 bases between. The CDR3 DNA reads TGTGCCAGCAGTAACATACGAGGCACTGAAGCTTTCTTT. Its protein is CASSNIRGTEAFF.

This clonotype was picked up a small number of times. The CDR3 loop reads CASSYSRGDEQFF. CDR3 DNA sequence: TGTGCCAGCAGTTACTCTAGGGGCGATGAGCAGTTCTTC. The V and J genes are TRBV6-2 or TRBV6-3 and TRBJ2-1, with D perhaps TRBD1 (5 bases). Per the germline V gene, CDR1 is MNHEY and CDR2 is SVGEGT. This CDR3 has 13 residues. The germline V and J ends were trimmed by 0 bases and 8 bases, with 8 bases remaining between them.

This clonotype was seen a few times. V and J are TRBV9 and TRBJ2-2; D is uncertain. Germline CDR1 SGDLS, CDR2 YYNGEE. The germline V and J ends were trimmed by 0 bases and 3 bases, with 3 bases remaining between them. CDR3 length: 13 amino acids. The CDR3 region has the DNA TGTGCCAGCAGCGTAGCTCACACCGGGGAGCTGTTTTTT. The encoded protein is CASSVAHTGELFF.

This clonotype has more than one count but fewer than ten. The chain uses TRBV5-6 and TRBJ2-1; 12 nucleotides line up with TRBD2. Germline-derived CDR1 and CDR2 are SGHDT and YYEEEE. Trimming at V came to 0 bases and at J to 7 bases, leaving 14 bases not matched to a gene. CDR3 length: 19 amino acids. This chain's CDR3 is CASSLGGTSGSRRGNEQFF. CDR3 nucleotide sequence: TGTGCCAGCAGCTTGGGTGGGACTAGCGGGTCCAGGAGGGGAAATGAGCAGTTCTTC.

The V gene is TRBV4-3, the J gene TRBJ1-2; TRBD1 agrees at 7 bases. With V trimmed by 4 bases and J by 6 bases, 14 bases remained unmatched. Germline values: CDR1 LGHNA, CDR2 YSLEER. The CDR3 totals 16 residues. The CDR3 DNA sequence: TGCGCCAGCAGCCGCTATCCCGGGACAGATATTAATGGCTACACCTTC. Amino acid sequence: CASSRYPGTDINGYTF.

This rearrangement joins TRBV15 to TRBJ2-7; 9 bases are a match to TRBD1. V lost 2 bases and J lost 3; bases outside the gene matches: 8. The CDR3 length is 16 residues. Germline CDR1 reads LNHNV; CDR2 reads YYDKDF (reference sequence). CDR3 sequence: CATSRNRGQGIYEQYF. Written as DNA, the CDR3 is TGTGCCACCAGCAGAAACCGGGGACAGGGTATCTACGAGCAGTACTTC.

The chain employs TRBV28 and TRBJ1-2; no clear D gene. CDR1 and CDR2 from the germline V gene are MDHEN and SYDVKM. With 3 bases removed from V and 8 bases from J, the gap between germline ends came to 10 bases. The CDR3 has 12 amino acids. The CDR3 is CASSFLRSGYTF. CDR3 nucleotide sequence: TGTGCCAGCAGTTTTCTCAGGAGCGGCTACACCTTC.

This clonotype came up a few times. The gene calls are TRBV13 and TRBJ1-1, with 9 bases aligning to TRBD1. The CDR3 is made up of 15 amino acids. The V and J ends lost 6 bases and 5 bases, in that order; junction bases with no gene match: 10. CDR1 and CDR2 (germline): PRHDT, FYEKMQ (reference sequence). In DNA form, the CDR3 reads TGTGCCAGCAGTCCCCGGGGACAGGGATGGACTGAAGCTTTCTTT. Protein sequence: CASSPRGQGWTEAFF. Combining the CDR3 with reference TRBV13 and TRBJ1-1 gives the whole variable domain AAGVIQSPRHLIKEKRETATLKCYPIPRHDTVYWYQQGPGQDPQFLISFYEKMQSDKGSIPDRFSAQQFSDYHSELNMSSLELGDSALYFCASSPRGQGWTEAFFGQGTRLTVV.